A selection of T cell receptor beta chains follows, all from one sample in a study of blood T cells in healthy people across ages. TCRdb reprocessed the 5' RACE reads via MiXCR and lists one record per CDR3 protein. The data hold hundreds of thousands of distinct CDR3 sequences, with roughly 50% observed a single time. The source material was blood. These receptors were collected from a man aged 25 to 45 in good health. Each CDR3 is given with its conserved first and last residue. Fields, in order: D gene, clone size, J gene, V gene, CDR3 DNA, CDR3 protein. A D gene is named only where the DNA matches it firmly. A clone size is listed for some rows: how often the clone was seen (once, few, many), or a class if it is expanded.

d_call: -; clone_size: once; j_call: TRBJ2-3; v_call: TRBV9; cdr3_nt: TGCGCCAGCACCCAGGGGGGGAACACAGATACGCAGTATTTT; cdr3_aa: CASTQGGNTDTQYF
d_call: -; clone_size: -; j_call: TRBJ2-7; v_call: TRBV5-5; cdr3_nt: TGTGCCAGCACCAAGGAAGGACAGTTCTACGAGCAGTACTTC; cdr3_aa: CASTKEGQFYEQYF
d_call: -; clone_size: few; j_call: TRBJ1-2; v_call: TRBV10-3; cdr3_nt: TGTGCCATCAGTGAGTCGACGCAGGGGCACACCTTC; cdr3_aa: CAISESTQGHTF
d_call: TRBD1; clone_size: -; j_call: TRBJ2-1; v_call: TRBV5-1; cdr3_nt: TGCGCCAGCAGCCTGGTGGGGACAGGGGAGTTCTTC; cdr3_aa: CASSLVGTGEFF
d_call: -; clone_size: few; j_call: TRBJ2-7; v_call: TRBV29-1; cdr3_nt: TGCAGCGCTGCCAGGAGCTCCTACGAGCAGTACTTC; cdr3_aa: CSAARSSYEQYF
d_call: TRBD2; clone_size: few; j_call: TRBJ2-5; v_call: TRBV20-1; cdr3_nt: TGCAGTGCTGGACTAGCGGGTGGAGAGACCCAGTACTTC; cdr3_aa: CSAGLAGGETQYF
d_call: TRBD2; clone_size: -; j_call: TRBJ2-3; v_call: TRBV13; cdr3_nt: TGTGCCAGCAGCGCGACTAGCGGGGGGACCTCTAGCACAGATACGCAGTATTTT; cdr3_aa: CASSATSGGTSSTDTQYF
d_call: -; clone_size: once; j_call: TRBJ1-2; v_call: TRBV7-9; cdr3_nt: TGTGCCAGCAGCTTATTGGGCAGTCACTACGCTAGCTATGGCTACACCTTC; cdr3_aa: CASSLLGSHYASYGYTF
d_call: -; clone_size: -; j_call: TRBJ1-2; v_call: TRBV6-1; cdr3_nt: TGTGCCAGCAGCGAAGGGTTTCCCACCTTGTATGGCTACACCTTC; cdr3_aa: CASSEGFPTLYGYTF
d_call: -; clone_size: -; j_call: TRBJ2-1; v_call: TRBV4-2; cdr3_nt: TGTGCCAGCAGCCAAGAACATCTGGGGAGCTCCTACAATGAGCAGTTCTTC; cdr3_aa: CASSQEHLGSSYNEQFF
d_call: -; clone_size: -; j_call: TRBJ1-1; v_call: TRBV2; cdr3_nt: TGTGCCCGTATAGGTGGGGGATTGGTAACTGAAGCTTTCTTT; cdr3_aa: CARIGGGLVTEAFF
d_call: TRBD1; clone_size: many; j_call: TRBJ1-4; v_call: TRBV7-9; cdr3_nt: TGTGCCAGCAGCCCCAAGGGAGGGGGCCCGGAAAAACTGTTTTTT; cdr3_aa: CASSPKGGGPEKLFF
d_call: -; clone_size: few; j_call: TRBJ1-6; v_call: TRBV2; cdr3_nt: TGTGCCAGCAGTGAAGAAGGGTTAAGGCGGGGCTCCAGCTCACCCCTCCACTTT; cdr3_aa: CASSEEGLRRGSSSPLHF
d_call: TRBD1; clone_size: -; j_call: TRBJ1-1; v_call: TRBV28; cdr3_nt: TGTGCCACGACGACAGGGGTGAACACTGAAGCTTTCTTT; cdr3_aa: CATTTGVNTEAFF
d_call: -; clone_size: -; j_call: TRBJ2-7; v_call: TRBV25-1; cdr3_nt: TGTGCCAGCACCCTCGGAGGGGTTGACGAGCAGTACTTC; cdr3_aa: CASTLGGVDEQYF
d_call: -; clone_size: many; j_call: TRBJ2-6; v_call: TRBV20-1; cdr3_nt: TGCAGTGCTAGAGAGGGGAGCACTGGGGCCAACGTCCTGACTTTC; cdr3_aa: CSAREGSTGANVLTF
d_call: TRBD2; clone_size: -; j_call: TRBJ2-5; v_call: TRBV4-1; cdr3_nt: TGCGCCAGCAGCCAAGATATGAGCGGGGGAGTCAATGAGCAGTACTTC; cdr3_aa: CASSQDMSGGVNEQYF
d_call: -; clone_size: -; j_call: TRBJ1-1; v_call: TRBV5-6; cdr3_nt: TGTGCCAGCAGCTACCGCCCGAACACTGAAGCTTTCTTT; cdr3_aa: CASSYRPNTEAFF
d_call: -; clone_size: -; j_call: TRBJ1-3; v_call: TRBV7-2; cdr3_nt: TGTGCCAGCAGCTTAGTGGCAGCTGGAAACACCATATATTTT; cdr3_aa: CASSLVAAGNTIYF
d_call: TRBD2; clone_size: few; j_call: TRBJ2-1; v_call: TRBV3-1; cdr3_nt: TGTGCCAGCAGCCATCAGTCTAGCGGGGCCAATGAGCAGTTCTTC; cdr3_aa: CASSHQSSGANEQFF
d_call: -; clone_size: -; j_call: TRBJ1-1; v_call: TRBV4-1; cdr3_nt: TGCGCCAGCAGCCTTTCCCGGGGGACGAACACTGAAGCTTTCTTT; cdr3_aa: CASSLSRGTNTEAFF
d_call: TRBD1; clone_size: once; j_call: TRBJ1-1; v_call: TRBV28; cdr3_nt: TGTGCCAGCAGTGACGGGGTGGCAGGGGGACCGAACACTGAAGCTTTCTTT; cdr3_aa: CASSDGVAGGPNTEAFF
d_call: -; clone_size: -; j_call: TRBJ2-5; v_call: TRBV12-3/TRBV12-4; cdr3_nt: TGTGCCAGCAGCTCTACTCTAGGGAACCAAGAGACCCAGTACTTC; cdr3_aa: CASSSTLGNQETQYF
d_call: TRBD1; clone_size: -; j_call: TRBJ1-6; v_call: TRBV12-3/TRBV12-4; cdr3_nt: TGTGCCAGCAGCCCGGGACAGGGGGCAGGGAATTCACCCCTCCACTTT; cdr3_aa: CASSPGQGAGNSPLHF
d_call: TRBD1; clone_size: -; j_call: TRBJ2-7; v_call: TRBV27; cdr3_nt: TGTGCCAGCAGTTTCTCCGCCGGGACAGGGGGCGAGCAGTACTTC; cdr3_aa: CASSFSAGTGGEQYF
d_call: TRBD1; clone_size: -; j_call: TRBJ2-5; v_call: TRBV24-1; cdr3_nt: TGTGCCACCAGTGATTTGACAGGGGGCGAAGAGGCCCAGTACTTC; cdr3_aa: CATSDLTGGEEAQYF
d_call: -; clone_size: few; j_call: TRBJ1-3; v_call: TRBV2; cdr3_nt: TGTGCCAGCAGGCCGGACAGAAACACCATATATTTT; cdr3_aa: CASRPDRNTIYF
d_call: -; clone_size: -; j_call: TRBJ1-2; v_call: TRBV20-1; cdr3_nt: TGCAGTGCTAGGGACACAACCTCTAACTATGGCTACACCTTC; cdr3_aa: CSARDTTSNYGYTF
d_call: -; clone_size: -; j_call: TRBJ2-1; v_call: TRBV7-8; cdr3_nt: TGTGCCAGCAGCTTAGTTGGGTCCTACGAGCAGTTCTTC; cdr3_aa: CASSLVGSYEQFF
d_call: -; clone_size: -; j_call: TRBJ2-7; v_call: TRBV12-3/TRBV12-4; cdr3_nt: TGTGCCAGCAGGACAGGGAGGATCCTCGAGCAGTACTTC; cdr3_aa: CASRTGRILEQYF
d_call: -; clone_size: -; j_call: TRBJ1-1; v_call: TRBV20-1; cdr3_nt: TGCAGTGCTAGAGATTTCAGGACAGCCGACACTGAAGCTTTCTTT; cdr3_aa: CSARDFRTADTEAFF
d_call: TRBD2; clone_size: -; j_call: TRBJ2-3; v_call: TRBV15; cdr3_nt: TGTGCCACCAGCAGTGGACTAGCGGGGGTGACAGATACGCAGTATTTT; cdr3_aa: CATSSGLAGVTDTQYF
d_call: TRBD1; clone_size: -; j_call: TRBJ1-5; v_call: TRBV12-3/TRBV12-4; cdr3_nt: TGTGCCAGCAGTAACAGGGGAGGCGGCAATCAGCCCCAGCATTTT; cdr3_aa: CASSNRGGGNQPQHF
d_call: TRBD2; clone_size: -; j_call: TRBJ2-1; v_call: TRBV7-2; cdr3_nt: TGTGCCAGCAGCTTATGGACTAGCGTCCATGAGCAGTTCTTC; cdr3_aa: CASSLWTSVHEQFF
d_call: -; clone_size: -; j_call: TRBJ2-7; v_call: TRBV6-1; cdr3_nt: TGTGCCAGCAGTGCGGGCCGGCGGACACCTACGCACTCCTACGAGCAGTACTTC; cdr3_aa: CASSAGRRTPTHSYEQYF
d_call: TRBD2; clone_size: -; j_call: TRBJ2-5; v_call: TRBV4-1; cdr3_nt: TGCGCCAGCAGCCGTGGACTAGCGGGGCCCTTGGGAGAGACCCAGTACTTC; cdr3_aa: CASSRGLAGPLGETQYF
d_call: -; clone_size: -; j_call: TRBJ2-2; v_call: TRBV7-9; cdr3_nt: TGTGCCAGCAGCACGACAGGACTAAACACCGGGGAGCTGTTTTTT; cdr3_aa: CASSTTGLNTGELFF
d_call: TRBD2; clone_size: -; j_call: TRBJ2-1; v_call: TRBV5-6; cdr3_nt: TGTGCCAGCAGCCCCGGGAGGGGTGCCTACAATGAGCAGTTCTTC; cdr3_aa: CASSPGRGAYNEQFF
d_call: TRBD1; clone_size: many; j_call: TRBJ2-3; v_call: TRBV5-1; cdr3_nt: TGCGCCAGCAGCCTGCAAGGACAGGGGGTAACGGATACGCAGTATTTT; cdr3_aa: CASSLQGQGVTDTQYF
d_call: -; clone_size: few; j_call: TRBJ2-7; v_call: TRBV6-2/TRBV6-3; cdr3_nt: TGTGCCAGCAGTTACCGGGACACCTACGAGCAGTACTTC; cdr3_aa: CASSYRDTYEQYF
d_call: -; clone_size: few; j_call: TRBJ1-1; v_call: TRBV24-1; cdr3_nt: TGTGCCACCAGTGAGACCCGGTGGAACACTGAAGCTTTCTTT; cdr3_aa: CATSETRWNTEAFF
d_call: -; clone_size: -; j_call: TRBJ1-5; v_call: TRBV28; cdr3_nt: TGTGCCAGCAGTCTCACCTTCGGGGGATTAGGCAATCAGCCCCAGCATTTT; cdr3_aa: CASSLTFGGLGNQPQHF
d_call: -; clone_size: -; j_call: TRBJ2-4; v_call: TRBV4-1; cdr3_nt: TGCGCCAGCAGACCCGAACTAGCCAAAAACATTCAGTACTTC; cdr3_aa: CASRPELAKNIQYF
d_call: TRBD1; clone_size: -; j_call: TRBJ1-1; v_call: TRBV6-2/TRBV6-3; cdr3_nt: TGTGCCAGCAGTTTTGGGACAGGGCCCAACACTGAAGCTTTCTTT; cdr3_aa: CASSFGTGPNTEAFF
d_call: TRBD2; clone_size: -; j_call: TRBJ2-3; v_call: TRBV7-9; cdr3_nt: TGTGCCAGCACTGTGGGTTTAGCGGGGGGGTTGACAGATACGCAGTATTTT; cdr3_aa: CASTVGLAGGLTDTQYF
d_call: -; clone_size: -; j_call: TRBJ2-3; v_call: TRBV15; cdr3_nt: TGTGCCACCAGCCTCATGGCAGTCGCGGGAGATACGCAGTATTTT; cdr3_aa: CATSLMAVAGDTQYF
d_call: -; clone_size: -; j_call: TRBJ1-6; v_call: TRBV4-2; cdr3_nt: TGTGCCAGCAGCCCGGAGGGGTGGAATTCACCCCTCCACTTT; cdr3_aa: CASSPEGWNSPLHF
d_call: TRBD1; clone_size: -; j_call: TRBJ1-2; v_call: TRBV9; cdr3_nt: TGTGCCAGCAGCGGAATTTTGGACAGGGGGCTTGGCTACACCTTC; cdr3_aa: CASSGILDRGLGYTF
d_call: -; clone_size: -; j_call: TRBJ1-6; v_call: TRBV28; cdr3_nt: TGTGTCAGCAGTTCCGGGACGAGGAATTCACCCCTCCACTTT; cdr3_aa: CVSSSGTRNSPLHF
d_call: -; clone_size: -; j_call: TRBJ1-4; v_call: TRBV4-1; cdr3_nt: TGCGCCAGCAGCCCCCCGGCCCTTGCAACTAATGAAAAACTGTTTTTT; cdr3_aa: CASSPPALATNEKLFF